This T cell receptor beta chain was obtained from a study of T cell responses to AZD1222 COVID-19 vaccine. The V end lost 4 bases, the J end lost 6 bases, and 8 bases lay between the germline ends. The CDR3 contains 12 residues. The V gene's germline CDR1 is SGHTA and CDR2 FQGNSA. Broader study findings: Dominant at 160-218 and 743-854, vaccine-associated CD4 TCRs also spanned spike. White British people made up most donors, females outnumbered males, and clonal diversity was possibly underestimated.

Sequenced by immunoSEQ multiplex PCR; TCRdb stores in-frame clones only, minus some. The sample carries more than 140,000 clones, around nine tenths recorded once. For this clone: Its target is unknown.

The source material was peripheral blood, sampled on day 0 of AZD1222 vaccination. The chain joins TRBV7-2 to TRBJ2-3, with D unclear. The TCR was taken from an adult in good health. The CDR3 region has the DNA TGTGCCAGCAGCTCCTTCGCGGATACGCAGTATTTT. This translates into CASSSFADTQYF. Full variable domain (missing parts from reference TRBV7-2 and TRBJ2-3): GAGVSQSPSNKVTEKGKDVELRCDPISGHTALYWYRQSLGQGLEFLIYFQGNSAPDKSGLPSDRFSAERTGGSVSTLTIQRTQQEDSAVYLCASSSFADTQYFGPGTRLTVL.